The 8 T cell receptor beta chains below come from one sample, sequenced in a study of regulatory T cells in long-lasting Graves disease. The time point denotes: persistent/refractory GD, antithyroid drugs over 5 years with positive TRAb. Following extraction of RNA from PBMCs, that RNA was used to make the TCR library. Relying on iRepertoire HTBI primers and Arm-PCR of CDR3 regions, the team built TCR beta libraries. TCRdb processed the multiplex PCR reads anew with MiXCR; each CDR3 protein has one entry. Of under 450,000 distinct CDR3 sequences detected, roughly a quarter appear once; the ten largest clones hold 26%. Material: peripheral blood mononuclear cells (PBMCs), obtained when the disease was refractory, from a patient treated with antithyroid drugs. These receptors came from a female donor with Graves disease.

This clonotype was counted a few times. The chain links TRBV7-2 to TRBJ2-7; D is uncertain. The CDR3 totals 13 residues. Germline values: CDR1 SGHTA, CDR2 FQGNSA. Trimming took off 8 bases at V and 0 bases at J, with 11 bases between the two ends. The CDR3 bases are TGTGCCAGCGTTCACCCTAGCTCCTACGAGCAGTACTTC. This codes for CASVHPSSYEQYF.

This clonotype was detected ten times or more. The J gene is TRBJ1-5, the V gene TRBV20-1, with TRBD1 as a possible D gene (5 bases). The CDR3 contains 16 residues. Germline lookup yields CDR1 DFQATT and CDR2 SNEGSKA (reference sequence). V shed 0 bases and J shed 6 bases, with 18 bases lying between them. CDR3 DNA sequence: TGCAGTGCTAGAGATAGAGTGGGAGGGGAGCGTCAGCCCCAGCATTTT. Amino acid sequence: CSARDRVGGERQPQHF.

The chain uses TRBV19 and TRBJ1-4, with 8 bases matching TRBD1. The CDR3 totals 15 residues. The V segment lost 6 bases and the J segment 6 bases; nucleotides outside the gene matches: 9. Looked up from germline, CDR1 is LNHDA and CDR2 is SQIVND (reference sequence). CDR3 protein: CASRPPGQDYEKLFF. In nucleotides, the CDR3 is TGTGCCAGTAGGCCCCCGGGACAGGACTATGAAAAACTGTTTTTT.

This clonotype came up many times. This rearrangement joins TRBV11-2 to TRBJ1-1; a possible D gene is TRBD1 (6 bases). The CDR3 totals 13 residues. CDR1 is SGHAT and CDR2 is FQNNGV in the germline V gene. V dropped 5 bases and J dropped 8 bases, with 15 bases sitting between them. In DNA form, the CDR3 reads TGTGCCAGCAGCGCCAGGACAGCAGGGGAAGCTTTCTTT. It is translated as CASSARTAGEAFF. The complete variable domain, with remaining parts taken from reference TRBV11-2 and TRBJ1-1, reads EAGVAQSPRYKIIEKRQSVAFWCNPISGHATLYWYQQILGQGPKLLIQFQNNGVVDDSQLPKDRFSAERLKGVDSTLKIQPAKLEDSAVYLCASSARTAGEAFFGQGTRLTVV.

The chain joins TRBV9 to TRBJ2-7, with 7 bases aligning to TRBD1. Trimming cost V 4 bases and J 2 bases; bases outside gene matches: 9. The CDR3 totals 15 residues. From germline, CDR1 is SGDLS and CDR2 YYNGEE. This CDR3 is CASSPRWDSPYEQYF. In DNA form, the CDR3 reads TGTGCCAGCAGCCCACGCTGGGACAGCCCCTACGAGCAGTACTTC.

In this sample, this clonotype turned up many times. The chain joins TRBV6-5 to TRBJ1-2, with D hard to call. Per the germline V gene, CDR1 is MNHEY and CDR2 is SVGAGI. Trimming took 2 bases from V and 2 from J, leaving 9 bases between them. CDR3 length equals 14 residues. The CDR3 sequence is CASSYVGPNYGYTF. CDR3 bases: TGTGCCAGCAGTTACGTTGGGCCCAACTATGGCTACACCTTC.

The chain recombines TRBV18 with TRBJ2-7; TRBD1 or TRBD2 may be the D gene (7 bases each). The ends were cut back, 8 bases at V and 4 bases at J, with 18 bases in the middle. Germline CDR1 reads KGHSH; CDR2 reads LQKENI. The CDR3 is 14 amino acids. The CDR3 region is CASHQGGAPYEQYF. As DNA, the CDR3 is TGTGCCAGCCACCAGGGGGGGGCCCCATACGAGCAGTACTTC.

The gene calls are TRBV5-1 and TRBJ2-7; 8 nucleotides align to TRBD1. The CDR3 has 17 residues. V was clipped by 0 bases and J by 3 bases; unmatched bases: 11. Looked up from germline, CDR1 is SGHRS and CDR2 is YFSETQ. For the CDR3, the DNA is TGCGCCAGCAGCTTGGATTTGGCGCGGGACAGGAGCTACGAGCAGTACTTC. Protein: CASSLDLARDRSYEQYF.